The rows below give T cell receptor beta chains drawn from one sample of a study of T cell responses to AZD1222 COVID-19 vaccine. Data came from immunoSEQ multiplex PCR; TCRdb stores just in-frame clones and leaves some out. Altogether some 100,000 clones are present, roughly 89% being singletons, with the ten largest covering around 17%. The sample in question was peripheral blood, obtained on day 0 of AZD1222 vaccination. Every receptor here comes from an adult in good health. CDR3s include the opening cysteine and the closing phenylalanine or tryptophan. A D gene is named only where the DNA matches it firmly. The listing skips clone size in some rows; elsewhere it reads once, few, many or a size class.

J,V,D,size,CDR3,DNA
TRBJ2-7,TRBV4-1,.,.,CASSQGAPYEQYF,TGCGCCAGCAGCCAGGGAGCCCCCTACGAGCAGTACTTC
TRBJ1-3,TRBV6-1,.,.,CASSEVSAVSGNTIYF,TGTGCCAGCAGTGAAGTAAGCGCGGTCTCTGGAAACACCATATATTTT
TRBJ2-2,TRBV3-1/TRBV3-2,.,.,CASSQVSWLRQNTGELFF,TGTGCCAGCAGCCAAGTCTCCTGGCTACGACAGAACACCGGGGAGCTGTTTTTT
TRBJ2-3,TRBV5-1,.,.,CASSRLGGARSDTQYF,TGCGCCAGCAGCAGATTGGGCGGGGCAAGGTCAGATACGCAGTATTTT
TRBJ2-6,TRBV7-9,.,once,CASSFLVGANVLTF,TGTGCCAGCAGCTTTTTGGTAGGGGCCAACGTCCTGACTTTC
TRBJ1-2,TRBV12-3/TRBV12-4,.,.,CASSSGGYGYTF,TGTGCCAGCAGTTCCGGGGGATATGGCTACACCTTC
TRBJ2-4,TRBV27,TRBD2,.,CASSRGSSGSIGIQYF,TGTGCCAGCAGCCGAGGGTCTAGCGGGAGCATCGGCATTCAGTACTTC
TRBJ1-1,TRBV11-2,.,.,CASSLGIGNTEAFF,TGTGCCAGCAGCTTAGGGATCGGGAACACTGAAGCTTTCTTT
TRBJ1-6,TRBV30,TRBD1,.,CAWGDRDDSPLHF,TGTGCCTGGGGGGACAGGGATGATTCACCCCTCCACTTT
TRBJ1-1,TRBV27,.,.,CASSPGNPGTEAFF,TGTGCCAGCAGCCCGGGTAATCCAGGCACTGAAGCTTTCTTT
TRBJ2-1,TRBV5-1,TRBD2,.,CASRPSGGVSYNEQFF,TGCGCCAGCAGGCCTAGCGGGGGGGTCTCCTACAATGAGCAGTTCTTC
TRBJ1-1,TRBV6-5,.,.,CASRQGQNTEAFF,TGTGCCAGCAGGCAGGGGCAGAACACTGAAGCTTTCTTT
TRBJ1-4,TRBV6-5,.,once,CASSRDRYDNEKLFF,TGTGCCAGCAGCCGCGATCGATACGATAATGAAAAACTGTTTTTT
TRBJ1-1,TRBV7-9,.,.,CASSFSGNTEAFF,TGTGCCAGCAGCTTTTCAGGTAACACTGAAGCTTTCTTT
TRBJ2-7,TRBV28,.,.,CASSLLPYEQYF,TGTGCCAGCAGTTTACTTCCCTACGAGCAGTACTTC
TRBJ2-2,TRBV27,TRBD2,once,CASSLAGEAGELFF,TGTGCCAGCAGTCTAGCGGGGGAGGCCGGGGAGCTGTTTTTT
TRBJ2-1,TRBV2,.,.,CASSVMGGNGEQFF,TGTGCCAGCAGTGTTATGGGCGGGAACGGTGAGCAGTTCTTC
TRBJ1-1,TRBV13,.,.,CASSLNLGKAFF,TGTGCCAGCAGCTTAAATTTAGGGAAAGCTTTCTTT
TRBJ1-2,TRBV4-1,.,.,CASRSPQQALNYGYTF,TGCGCCAGCAGGTCGCCTCAACAGGCTCTTAACTATGGCTACACCTTC
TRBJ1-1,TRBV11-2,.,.,CASSLVQGTNTEAFF,TGTGCCAGCAGCTTAGTGCAGGGGACGAACACTGAAGCTTTCTTT
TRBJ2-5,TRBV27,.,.,CASRDTHQETQYF,TGTGCCAGCCGGGACACCCATCAAGAGACCCAGTACTTC
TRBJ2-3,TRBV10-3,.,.,CAISESNTDTQYF,TGTGCCATCAGTGAGTCGAACACAGATACGCAGTATTTT
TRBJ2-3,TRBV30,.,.,CACPSGGITDTQYF,TGTGCCTGTCCATCCGGCGGGATCACAGATACGCAGTATTTT
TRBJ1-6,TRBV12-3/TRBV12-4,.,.,CASSLVGNSPLHF,TGTGCCAGCAGTTTAGTCGGTAATTCACCCCTCCACTTT
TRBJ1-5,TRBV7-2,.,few,CASSLGNQPQHF,TGTGCCAGCAGCTTAGGAAATCAGCCCCAGCATTTT
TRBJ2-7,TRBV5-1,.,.,CASSFSLSAGFGYEQYF,TGCGCCAGCAGCTTCTCTCTGTCCGCGGGGTTCGGGTACGAGCAGTACTTC
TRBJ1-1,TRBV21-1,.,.,CASTRPDRALNTEAFF,TGTGCCAGCACCCGGCCAGACAGGGCCCTGAACACTGAAGCTTTCTTT
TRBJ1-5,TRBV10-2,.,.,CASSTGWPQHF,TGCGCCAGCAGTACGGGATGGCCCCAGCATTTT
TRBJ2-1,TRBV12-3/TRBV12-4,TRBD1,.,CASAGGSYNEQFF,TGTGCTAGCGCAGGGGGCTCCTACAATGAGCAGTTCTTC
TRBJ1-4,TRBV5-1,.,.,CASSPSTATNEKLFF,TGCGCCAGCAGCCCGTCGACAGCAACTAATGAAAAACTGTTTTTT
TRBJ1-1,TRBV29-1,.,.,CSVNQGGMDTEAFF,TGCAGCGTTAATCAGGGCGGAATGGACACTGAAGCTTTCTTT
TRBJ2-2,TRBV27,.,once,CASSLSGVNTGELFF,TGTGCCAGCAGTTTGTCAGGGGTTAACACCGGGGAGCTGTTTTTT
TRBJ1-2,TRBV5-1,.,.,CASSLESTTYGYTF,TGCGCCAGCAGCTTGGAGTCTACCACTTATGGCTACACCTTC
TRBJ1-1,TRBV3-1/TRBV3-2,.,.,CASSQGFRGVNTEAFF,TGTGCCAGCAGCCAAGGTTTTCGAGGGGTAAACACTGAAGCTTTCTTT
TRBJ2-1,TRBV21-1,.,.,CASSKGAGYYNEQFF,TGTGCCAGCAGCAAAGGAGCGGGATACTACAATGAGCAGTTCTTC
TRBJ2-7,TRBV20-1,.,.,CSASARGASYEQYF,TGCAGTGCTAGTGCTAGGGGGGCTAGCTACGAGCAGTACTTC
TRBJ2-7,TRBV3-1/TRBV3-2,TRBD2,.,CASSFGLAGYEQYF,TGTGCCAGCAGCTTCGGACTAGCGGGATACGAGCAGTACTTC
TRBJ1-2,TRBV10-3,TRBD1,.,CAIRPGQGFFGGYTF,TGTGCCATCAGGCCGGGACAGGGTTTTTTTGGTGGCTACACCTTC
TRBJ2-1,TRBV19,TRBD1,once,CASSIRDSSYNEQFF,TGTGCCAGTAGTATACGGGACAGCTCCTACAATGAGCAGTTCTTC
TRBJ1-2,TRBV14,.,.,CASSPGIDYGYTF,TGTGCCAGCAGCCCCGGGATCGACTATGGCTACACCTTC
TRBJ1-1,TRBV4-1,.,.,CASSQPQGWTEAFF,TGCGCCAGCAGCCAGCCACAGGGTTGGACTGAAGCTTTCTTT